A single sample gave rise to the 6 T cell receptor beta chains below, sequenced in a study of cytomegalovirus exposure and HLA in healthy donors. In the PCR, 60 Vbeta and 13 Jbeta primers were used. The repertoire was sequenced with immunoSEQ multiplex PCR; TCRdb's copy has only in-frame clones and lacks some. Of about 110,000 clones listed, 75% are singletons. Material: PBMCs. These receptors were taken from a man aged 40-49 years in good health and CMV-seronegative.

The J gene is TRBJ1-2, the V gene TRBV6-1; D unresolved. The CDR3 has 11 amino acids. V lost 8 bases to trimming and J lost 7 bases, with 11 bases between them. Germline assignment: CDR1 MNHNS and CDR2 SASEGT. CDR3 coding DNA: TGTGCCAGCTCCGGTCCGTGTGGCTACACCTTC. It is translated as CASSGPCGYTF.

The CDR3: CASSYNSDRGGRGEQFF. The CDR3, as DNA: TGTGCCAGCTCCTATAACTCGGACCGGGGGGGCCGGGGTGAGCAGTTCTTC. The chain employs TRBV18 and TRBJ2-1; 8 bases agree with TRBD2. Germline lookup yields CDR1 KGHSH and CDR2 LQKENI. V shed 6 bases, J shed 9 bases, and the junction held 19 bases outside the gene matches. This CDR3 comprises 17 residues.

The chain has TRBV10-3 and TRBJ2-7; 8 bases map to TRBD1. J lost 0 bases, V lost 4 bases, and 8 bases had no gene match. Germline values: CDR1 ENHRY, CDR2 SYGVKD. The CDR3 contains 16 residues. Here the CDR3 DNA reads TGTGCCATCAGTGGGGATACAGGGGGGTCCTCCTACGAGCAGTACTTC. This translates into CAISGDTGGSSYEQYF.

The rearrangement links TRBV7-9 to TRBJ1-1; no reliable D call. CDR1 SEHNR and CDR2 FQNEAQ come from the germline V gene (reference sequence). The CDR3 loop spans 13 amino acids. Trimming took 1 base from V and 10 from J, leaving 13 bases between them. DNA for the CDR3: TGTGCCAGCAGCTTAGAGATGCCGGCAGGAGCTTTCTTT. Its protein is CASSLEMPAGAFF.

The V call is TRBV6-6, the J call TRBJ2-7; TRBD2 is a possible D gene (6 bases). With 0 bases removed from V and 3 bases from J, the gap between germline ends came to 9 bases. Germline loops: CDR1 MNHNY, CDR2 SVGAGI (reference sequence). The CDR3 is made up of 14 amino acids. CDR3 loop: CASSYSEGGYEQYF. The DNA of the CDR3 is TGTGCCAGCAGTTACTCGGAGGGAGGCTACGAGCAGTACTTC.

This clone was found a few times. The chain couples TRBV10-3 to TRBJ2-3; 7 bases agree with TRBD2. With 6 bases clipped from V and 4 bases from J, the junction kept 10 bases outside the gene matches. The CDR3 is 15 amino acids. The germline V gene encodes CDR1 ENHRY and CDR2 SYGVKD. CDR3 nucleotides: TGTGCCATCAGGGAGACAGTCGCGGGGGCAGATACGCAGTATTTT. This translates into CAIRETVAGADTQYF.